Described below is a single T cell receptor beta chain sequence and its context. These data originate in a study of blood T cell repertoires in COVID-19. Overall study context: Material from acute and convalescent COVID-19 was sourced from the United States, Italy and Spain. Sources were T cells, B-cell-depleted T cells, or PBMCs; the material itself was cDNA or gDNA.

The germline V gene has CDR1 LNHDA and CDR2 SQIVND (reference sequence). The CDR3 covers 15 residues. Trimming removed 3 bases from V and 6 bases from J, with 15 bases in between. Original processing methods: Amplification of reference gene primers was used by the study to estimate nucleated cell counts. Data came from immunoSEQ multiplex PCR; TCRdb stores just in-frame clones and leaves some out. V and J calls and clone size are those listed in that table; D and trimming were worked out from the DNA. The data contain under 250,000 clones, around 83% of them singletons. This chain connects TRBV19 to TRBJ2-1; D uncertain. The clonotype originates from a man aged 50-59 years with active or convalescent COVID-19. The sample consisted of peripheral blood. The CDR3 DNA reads TGTGCCAGTAGTATGTTCCTAGAATCCCCCAATGAGCAGTTCTTC. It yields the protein CASSMFLESPNEQFF.